This T cell receptor beta chain was profiled in a study of cytomegalovirus exposure and HLA in healthy donors. About the study: The 120 validation repertoires, a later analysis reported, used the same platform as the 666 repertoires from the first cohort. General study results and limits: Cytomegalovirus-associated status was assigned to fewer than 200 TCR beta chains.

The donors were part of the validation cohort of 95 to 150 subjects. That cohort was separate from the first cohort, which comprised 666 subjects. The germline V gene encodes CDR1 MNHEY and CDR2 SMNVEV (reference sequence). The ends lost 8 bases at V and 0 bases at J; junction bases unmatched: 6. The CDR3 sequence is 16 residues long. Clones were read by immunoSEQ multiplex PCR, and TCRdb kept only the in-frame ones, dropping some. Seen here are 150,000 to 200,000 clones, approximately 88% observed once, and the top ten hold roughly a tenth. Of note for this clone: Its antigen is unknown.

The chain carries TRBV27 and TRBJ2-6; 8 nucleotides align to TRBD1. This clonotype was sampled from a man in his thirties or forties in good health and CMV-seropositive. Sequenced sample: PBMCs. The CDR3 spells CASRGQEFSGANVLTF. In DNA form, the CDR3 reads TGTGCCAGCCGGGGACAGGAGTTCTCTGGGGCCAACGTCCTGACTTTC.